The clone carrying this T cell receptor (beta chain) turned up a few times. The antigen is not known. This sample's TCRbeta library carried unique molecular identifier barcodes. TCRdb redid the calling of the PCR reads with MiXCR, one entry per CDR3 protein. The data hold hundreds of thousands of distinct CDR3 sequences, with over 10% observed a single time. These data originate in a study of T-cell reconstitution after alpha-beta-depleted transplantation in children. Study-wide results and caveats: Elevated TCRbeta diversity at day 60 was traced, in some patients, to surviving recipient T cells and thymic progenitors. T-cell counts and diversity at one year following transplant were attributed mainly to newly produced T cells. At around two months after transplant, the alpha-beta T cells were reportedly derived from several hundred expanded clones that came from non-depleted graft cells.

This CDR3 contains 15 residues. V lost 0 bases and J lost 4; bases outside the gene matches: 6. Per germline, CDR1 GTSNPN and CDR2 SVGIG (reference sequence). This chain uses TRBV30 with TRBJ1-5, with 7 bases matching TRBD1. The sample here was PBMCs, mostly from graft donor cells, taken 360 days after TCRalphabeta/CD19-depleted stem cell transplant. The sequence derives from a male patient between 10 and 17 years old who had a stem cell transplant for acute myeloid leukemia, so the T cells may come from the graft donor. This CDR3 reads CAWSVGTATNQPQHF. The CDR3, as DNA: TGTGCCTGGAGTGTAGGGACAGCGACTAATCAGCCCCAGCATTTT. Supplemented by reference TRBV30 and TRBJ1-5, the full variable domain reads SQTIHQWPATLVQPVGSPLSLECTVEGTSNPNLYWYRQAAGRGLQLLFYSVGIGQISSEVPQNLSASRPQDRQFILSSKKLLLSDSGFYLCAWSVGTATNQPQHFGDGTRLSIL.